The 31 T cell receptor beta chains below all came from one sample that was sequenced in a study of OX40 agonist ivuxolimab in advanced cancers. Profiled with immunoSEQ multiplex PCR; TCRdb holds only in-frame clones, not every one. The repertoire consists of some 70,000 clones, with about nine tenths occurring once and the leading ten covering roughly 2%. Source: CD4+ or CD8+ T cells sorted from blood, taken in a trial of the OX40 agonist ivuxolimab. The receptors stem from an adult with an advanced solid tumor such as melanoma, head and neck, liver or kidney cancer.

The chain has TRBV7-8 and TRBJ2-1; 9 bases fit TRBD1. The CDR3 extends over 16 amino acids. J was trimmed by 2 bases and V by 4 bases; bases with no gene match: 6. CDR1 and CDR2 (germline): SGHVS, FQNEAQ. The CDR3 coding sequence is TGTGCCAGCAGCTCCCGCCGGACAGGGGCCTACAATGAGCAGTTCTTC. Encoded protein: CASSSRRTGAYNEQFF.

V is TRBV7-8 and J is TRBJ2-7; no firm D call. Trimming shortened V by 3 bases and J by 4 bases, and 7 bases separated the two germline ends. The length of the CDR3 is 12 residues. The germline V gene encodes CDR1 SGHVS and CDR2 FQNEAQ. The CDR3 sequence: CASSFSGYEQYF. The CDR3 DNA is TGTGCCAGCAGCTTTAGTGGTTACGAGCAGTACTTC. The full variable domain, rest sourced from reference TRBV7-8 and TRBJ2-7, is GAGVSQSPRYKVAKRGQDVALRCDPISGHVSLFWYQQALGQGPEFLTYFQNEAQLDKSGLPSDRFFAERPEGSVSTLKIQRTQQEDSAVYLCASSFSGYEQYFGPGTRLTVT.

This chain joins TRBV14 and TRBJ2-2; unclear D gene. The V end lost 3 bases, the J end lost 3 bases, and 11 bases lay between the germline ends. The germline CDR1 and CDR2 sequences are SGHDN and FVKESK. The CDR3 contains 15 residues. The CDR3 DNA reads TGTGCCAGCAGCCAGGCCGGGTCCTACACCGGGGAGCTGTTTTTT. This sequence encodes CASSQAGSYTGELFF.

The chain couples TRBV28 to TRBJ2-1; 7 bases align to TRBD2. V lost 7 bases to trimming and J lost 3 bases; unmatched junction nucleotides: 9. The CDR3 has 15 amino acids. The V gene's germline CDR1 is MDHEN and CDR2 SYDVKM. The CDR3 coding sequence is TGTGCCAGCACGTTGGGGGGGAGGGTCTACAATGAGCAGTTCTTC. Amino acids: CASTLGGRVYNEQFF.

The CDR3, as DNA: TGTGCCAGCAGCTTTTTAATTGGGGGGACCGGGGAGCTGTTTTTT. Encoded protein: CASSFLIGGTGELFF. V and J are TRBV5-4 and TRBJ2-2; possible D gene TRBD2, 6 bases. CDR3 length: 15 residues. Trimming took 2 bases from V and 5 from J, leaving 13 bases between them. Per germline, CDR1 SGHNT and CDR2 YYREEE (reference sequence).

This clone was seen a single time. V is TRBV9 and J is TRBJ2-1; 14 bases align to TRBD2. Germline assignment: CDR1 SGDLS and CDR2 YYNGEE. The CDR3 sequence is 19 residues long. The V segment lost 1 base and the J segment 2 bases; nucleotides outside the gene matches: 8. CDR3 residues: CASSVSLGTSGGPYNEQFF. CDR3 in DNA: TGTGCCAGCAGCGTATCACTAGGGACTAGCGGGGGCCCCTACAATGAGCAGTTCTTC.

The chain joins TRBV14 to TRBJ1-5, with D unclear. The CDR3 loop spans 13 amino acids. Trimming stripped 0 bases from V and 6 bases from J, with 6 bases between. In germline, CDR1 is SGHDN, CDR2 FVKESK. This CDR3 reads CASSQDWGQPQHF. The CDR3 bases are TGTGCCAGCAGCCAAGATTGGGGTCAGCCCCAGCATTTT.

This clone was found a few times. The chain has TRBV6-1 and TRBJ2-1; D remains unclear. The V and J ends lost 4 bases and 9 bases respectively, with 13 bases between them. The CDR3 runs 13 residues. Germline-derived CDR1 and CDR2 are MNHNS and SASEGT. CDR3 in DNA: TGTGCCAGCAGTGCCGTTTTAGCAAGTGAGCAGTTCTTC. Residues: CASSAVLASEQFF.

The chain joins TRBV5-1 to TRBJ2-3; D not certain. This CDR3 region has 14 residues. Germline V lookup: CDR1 SGHRS, CDR2 YFSETQ. Trimming shortened V by 0 bases and J by 2 bases, and 7 bases separated the two germline ends. CDR3 nucleotide sequence: TGCGCCAGCAGCTTGGCCGACTCCACAGATACGCAGTATTTT. It specifies CASSLADSTDTQYF.

The CDR3 here is CASSPLGGPPYEQYF. CDR3 DNA sequence: TGTGCCAGCAGCCCCTTAGGGGGGCCGCCCTACGAGCAGTACTTC. This sequence joins TRBV7-2 and TRBJ2-7; D tentatively reads TRBD1 or TRBD2 (6 bases each). Germline V gives CDR1 SGHTA, CDR2 FQGNSA. This CDR3 comprises 15 residues. V was pared by 5 bases and J by 2 bases, with 16 bases between. The full variable domain, its missing parts supplied by reference TRBV7-2 and TRBJ2-7, is GAGVSQSPSNKVTEKGKDVELRCDPISGHTALYWYRQSLGQGLEFLIYFQGNSAPDKSGLPSDRFSAERTGGSVSTLTIQRTQQEDSAVYLCASSPLGGPPYEQYFGPGTRLTVT.

The rearrangement links TRBV15 to TRBJ1-1; the D gene is possibly TRBD1 (6 bases). Per the germline V gene, CDR1 is LNHNV and CDR2 is YYDKDF (reference sequence). The CDR3 sequence is 14 residues long. Trimming cost V 3 bases and J 3 bases, with 11 bases left between them. The CDR3 sequence: CATSRGGADTEAFF. CDR3 in DNA: TGTGCCACCAGCAGGGGGGGGGCGGACACTGAAGCTTTCTTT.

The V and J genes are TRBV5-1 and TRBJ2-1; D is undetermined. The CDR3 consists of 13 residues. Germline V gives CDR1 SGHRS, CDR2 YFSETQ. V dropped 0 bases and J dropped 9 bases, with 10 bases sitting between them. CDR3 region: CASSLAGPLEQFF. The CDR3 DNA reads as TGCGCCAGCAGCTTGGCGGGTCCCCTTGAGCAGTTCTTC.

This clone showed up just once. The chain carries TRBV7-9 and TRBJ2-2, with D hard to call. The CDR3 loop spans 13 amino acids. Trimming stripped 3 bases from V and 3 bases from J, with 5 bases between. In germline, CDR1 is SEHNR, CDR2 FQNEAQ (reference sequence). The CDR3 nucleotides read TGTGCCAGCAGCTTCGGTCACACCGGGGAGCTGTTTTTT. It yields the protein CASSFGHTGELFF.

The V call is TRBV11-2, the J call TRBJ2-1, with D perhaps TRBD1 (5 bases). V dropped 7 bases and J dropped 4 bases, with 23 bases sitting between them. The CDR3 has 17 amino acids. Germline V gene data show CDR1 as SGHAT and CDR2 as FQNNGV. CDR3 in DNA: TGTGCCAGCACCCCAGTGGCAGGGAATCTTCGTTACAATGAGCAGTTCTTC. This gives the protein CASTPVAGNLRYNEQFF. Complete variable domain (other parts from reference TRBV11-2 and TRBJ2-1): EAGVAQSPRYKIIEKRQSVAFWCNPISGHATLYWYQQILGQGPKLLIQFQNNGVVDDSQLPKDRFSAERLKGVDSTLKIQPAKLEDSAVYLCASTPVAGNLRYNEQFFGPGTRLTVL.

A single count supports this clone. The chain recombines TRBV9 with TRBJ2-7; a weak D match, TRBD1 (6 bases). Germline values: CDR1 SGDLS, CDR2 YYNGEE. V shed 0 bases and J shed 4 bases, with 14 bases lying between them. The CDR3 is made up of 15 amino acids. CDR3 residues: CASSVGGTDSYEQYF. The CDR3 DNA is TGTGCCAGCAGCGTAGGGGGGACGGACAGTTACGAGCAGTACTTC.

V and J are TRBV28 and TRBJ2-6, with D maybe TRBD2 (5 bases). V was trimmed by 6 bases and J by 1 base, leaving 13 bases between them. The CDR3 has 16 amino acids. Germline V lookup: CDR1 MDHEN, CDR2 SYDVKM. CDR3 loop: CASRYGGSSGANVLTF. The CDR3 DNA sequence: TGTGCCAGCAGGTATGGAGGCTCTTCTGGGGCCAACGTCCTGACTTTC. The full variable domain, completed using reference TRBV28 and TRBJ2-6, is DVKVTQSSRYLVKRTGEKVFLECVQDMDHENMFWYRQDPGLGLRLIYFSYDVKMKEKGDIPEGYSVSREKKERFSLILESASTNQTSMYLCASRYGGSSGANVLTFGAGSRLTVL.

The genes are TRBV5-5 and TRBJ1-5; D gene uncertain. Between the trimmed V and J ends, which lost 4 bases and 0 bases, there was a span of 11 bases. The V gene's germline CDR1 is SGHKS and CDR2 YYEKEE (reference sequence). CDR3 length equals 15 residues. The CDR3 loop reads CASSPRPNSNQPQHF. The CDR3 DNA reads TGTGCCAGCAGCCCTAGACCTAATAGCAATCAGCCCCAGCATTTT.

This chain links TRBV7-9 with TRBJ2-5; 7 positions match TRBD1. The CDR3 is 15 amino acids. The V gene end was trimmed by 3 bases and the J gene end by 1 base; junction bases not matched to a gene: 5. From germline, CDR1 is SEHNR and CDR2 FQNEAQ (reference sequence). This CDR3 reads CASSFRQGGQETQYF. For the CDR3, the DNA is TGTGCCAGCAGCTTCCGACAGGGCGGCCAAGAGACCCAGTACTTC.

V usage is TRBV7-8 and J usage is TRBJ1-5; the D is unclear. Germline V lookup: CDR1 SGHVS, CDR2 FQNEAQ. The CDR3 spans 13 residues. V lost 1 base and J 5 bases, leaving 6 bases between the germline ends. CDR3 region: CASSLDRDQPQHF. The DNA of the CDR3 is TGTGCCAGCAGCTTAGACCGCGATCAGCCCCAGCATTTT. The full variable domain, its missing parts supplied by reference TRBV7-8 and TRBJ1-5, is GAGVSQSPRYKVAKRGQDVALRCDPISGHVSLFWYQQALGQGPEFLTYFQNEAQLDKSGLPSDRFFAERPEGSVSTLKIQRTQQEDSAVYLCASSLDRDQPQHFGDGTRLSIL.

The J gene is TRBJ1-5, the V gene TRBV19; 9 nucleotides line up with TRBD1. V shed 3 bases and J 5 bases; nucleotides not matched to a gene: 11. The CDR3 totals 17 residues. CDR1 and CDR2 (germline): LNHDA, SQIVND (reference sequence). The CDR3 is CASSMHHRTGEDQPQHF. Written as DNA, the CDR3 is TGTGCCAGTAGTATGCACCACCGGACAGGGGAGGATCAGCCCCAGCATTTT.

This chain connects TRBV11-2 to TRBJ2-1; possible D gene TRBD2, 6 bases. The CDR3 totals 16 residues. Trimming pared 2 bases from V and 0 bases from J, leaving 11 bases between. Germline V gene data show CDR1 as SGHAT and CDR2 as FQNNGV. The CDR3 sequence is CASSLRRGASYNEQFF. CDR3 nucleotides: TGTGCCAGCAGCTTACGGAGGGGCGCCTCCTACAATGAGCAGTTCTTC. The whole variable domain, remainder taken from reference TRBV11-2 and TRBJ2-1, is EAGVAQSPRYKIIEKRQSVAFWCNPISGHATLYWYQQILGQGPKLLIQFQNNGVVDDSQLPKDRFSAERLKGVDSTLKIQPAKLEDSAVYLCASSLRRGASYNEQFFGPGTRLTVL.

This clone was seen a single time. V is TRBV7-6 and J is TRBJ2-7; 8 bases match TRBD2. Looked up from germline, CDR1 is SGHVS and CDR2 is FNYEAQ. V shed 3 bases and J 6 bases; nucleotides not matched to a gene: 4. The CDR3 totals 13 residues. The CDR3 DNA is TGTGCCAGCAGCTTGGGACTAGTCTCCGAGCAGTACTTC. It translates to CASSLGLVSEQYF.

The chain employs TRBV6-6 and TRBJ2-7; the D is unclear. Germline CDR1 MNHNY, CDR2 SVGAGI (reference sequence). Trimming stripped 6 bases from V and 2 bases from J, with 8 bases between. The CDR3 has 12 residues. The CDR3 region is CASSQTPYEQYF. The CDR3 bases are TGTGCCAGCAGCCAGACCCCCTACGAGCAGTACTTC.

The rearrangement uses TRBV18 and TRBJ1-2; D might be TRBD1 (6 bases). This CDR3 region has 13 residues. CDR1 is KGHSH and CDR2 is LQKENI in the germline V gene. The V and J ends lost 8 bases and 5 bases respectively, with 15 bases between them. CDR3 region: CASEQTGGYGYTF. DNA of the CDR3: TGTGCCAGCGAACAGACAGGAGGATATGGCTACACCTTC.

This clone has more than one count but fewer than ten. This specimen includes other DNA sequences encoding the same CDR3. The chain employs TRBV7-2 and TRBJ2-3; 13 nucleotides line up with TRBD2. Germline CDR1 and CDR2: SGHTA and FQGNSA. The J segment lost 4 bases and the V segment lost 0 bases, leaving 4 bases of the junction unmatched. The CDR3 sequence is 17 residues long. The CDR3 DNA reads as TGTGCCAGCAGCTTAGCCCCACTAGCGGGAGGGCCAGATACGCAGTATTTT. Its translation: CASSLAPLAGGPDTQYF.

This sequence joins TRBV7-2 and TRBJ1-5, with a weak D call TRBD1 (6 bases). Trimming removed 5 bases from V and 0 bases from J, with 14 bases in between. The CDR3 is made up of 16 amino acids. Germline V gene lookup returns CDR1 SGHTA and CDR2 FQGNSA. CDR3 amino acids: CASSQSDSYSNQPQHF. CDR3 in DNA: TGTGCCAGCAGCCAATCGGACAGCTATAGCAATCAGCCCCAGCATTTT.

The CDR3 region has the DNA TGTGCCAGCAGGAGGGCCGCGGCTTTGGGAGGCTACACCTTC. Its protein product is CASRRAAALGGYTF. The chain recombines TRBV2 with TRBJ1-2; D is undetermined. The germline V and J ends were trimmed by 6 bases and 8 bases, with 19 bases remaining between them. Germline V CDR1 and CDR2: SNHLY, FYNNEI. The CDR3 runs 14 residues.

The CDR3 spells CASSAHRGNGELFF. CDR3 DNA sequence: TGTGCCAGCAGCGCACACAGGGGTAACGGGGAGCTGTTTTTT. The chain links TRBV9 to TRBJ2-2, with 7 positions matching TRBD1. Losses at the gene ends were 3 bases for V and 7 bases for J; bases not matched to a gene: 6. The CDR3 totals 14 residues. Germline assignment: CDR1 SGDLS and CDR2 YYNGEE.

The chain employs TRBV10-3 and TRBJ1-1; possibly TRBD1 for D (5 bases). Germline V CDR1 and CDR2: ENHRY, SYGVKD. Deletions cut 2 bases from V and 4 bases from J, with 11 bases between. CDR3 size: 14 residues. The CDR3 coding sequence is TGTGCCATCAGTGAGGGACAAGGGTCCACTGAAGCTTTCTTT. It yields the protein CAISEGQGSTEAFF.

Regarding this clone: The sample contains more than one DNA sequence encoding this CDR3. The CDR3 DNA is TGTGCCAGTAGTATAGAGGGGTATAATTCACCCCTCCACTTT. This codes for CASSIEGYNSPLHF. V gene TRBV19 combines with J gene TRBJ1-6; D not resolved. V gave up 0 bases and J gave up 4 bases, with 4 bases separating them. In germline, CDR1 is LNHDA, CDR2 SQIVND (reference sequence). This CDR3 contains 14 residues.

The V and J genes are TRBV6-4 and TRBJ1-2, with D hard to call. Trimming removed 4 bases from V and 0 bases from J, with 12 bases in between. Germline V lookup: CDR1 MRHNA, CDR2 SNTAGT. The CDR3 runs 15 residues. CDR3 coding DNA: TGTGCCAGCAGTGCCTCGACCCTCTCTAACTATGGCTACACCTTC. Amino acid sequence: CASSASTLSNYGYTF.